This T cell receptor (beta chain) was profiled in a study of blood T cell repertoires in COVID-19. Study overall: The cDNA or gDNA used as material had been derived from T cells, B-cell-depleted T cells, or PBMCs.

Germline V gene data show CDR1 as MNHEY and CDR2 as SVGAGI. V lost 0 bases and J 7 bases, leaving 10 bases between the germline ends. The CDR3 is 13 residues long. Here immunoSEQ multiplex PCR was the method, and the copy in TCRdb shows in-frame clones only, minus some. The table shows about 100,000 clones, with around 88% occurring only once. This chain connects TRBV6-5 to TRBJ2-7, with D perhaps TRBD2 (6 bases). The TCR sequence derives from a human donor in a cohort sampled during active COVID-19. The sample comprised peripheral blood. The CDR3 coding sequence is TGTGCCAGCAGTTACTCCGGAGGGAGGGAGCAGTACTTC. As protein: CASSYSGGREQYF.